This T cell receptor (beta chain) was obtained from a study of cytomegalovirus exposure and HLA in healthy donors (dated by TCRdb to about 2017). For the study in its entirety: According to an earlier analysis of several hundred of the donors, 150 million to 200 million T cells yielded 117 million unique TCR beta sequences and 276 Gb of sequence data. Approximately 310 gigabases of sequencing data and 78 million or so unique TCR sequences were included in an early release covering under 650 HLA-typed donors. Of the 300 to 500 genotyped donors, 65% to 90% were placed in the genetic ancestry cluster associated with self-reported Caucasian donors. The study aimed to test whether cataloging public T cell receptors could reveal signatures of past pathogen exposure. The T cell repertoires of 666 subjects were profiled by immunosequencing and related to cytomegalovirus serostatus. Besides the first cohort of some 670 subjects, a separate validation cohort made up of some 110 different subjects was used. The study combined high-throughput TCR immunosequencing, statistical association of individual TCRs with disease status, and machine learning to predict cytomegalovirus infection status. In a later analysis, previously published TCR beta repertoires from hundreds of donors were re-analyzed and high-resolution HLA genotyping was added so that TCR occurrence patterns could be studied. Rather than using new phenotypic data, the later analysis identified candidate immune exposures from TCR beta sequences and from how often those sequences occurred across donors. An earlier analysis of fewer than 700 of the donors applied high-throughput TCR beta sequencing to assess whether each TCR beta V gene segment acted as functional or pseudogenic. Donor age, sex, ethnicity and CMV serostatus were compiled alongside the repertoire data. In a later genetic analysis, genome-wide SNP genotypes for about 55% of the roughly 700 donors were used, and that subset was treated as a discovery cohort. Every discovery cohort repertoire had been produced on one sequencing platform. HLA typing covered class I and class II loci at four-digit resolution. Typing coverage varied by locus: roughly 629-640 donors for A, B, C, DRB1 and DQB1; around 560 for DQA1; 600 to 610 for DPA1; 450 to 480 for DPB1. A handful of DR-DQ haplotypes were handled as single units for association and clustering because linkage in the cohort was strong. On average, roughly 240,000 unique TCR beta nucleotide sequences were sequenced per donor among more than 350 genotyped donors of the cohort, with 15% to 20% of those sequences being non-productive. The full study reports these points: In a later analysis, the rate of TCR association differed among HLA loci, with DRB1 alleles having the most associated TCRs and HLA-C alleles having the fewest. The authors suggested that the approach could potentially be generalized to other disease states and immunological phenotypes. Because HLA typing was unavailable for some donors at each locus, only the typed subset was used in association tests. Correlated functional status among segregating V segments might be attributable to linkage disequilibrium, but an unknown experimental factor could not be ruled out. While some public TCRs were present in many individuals, most TCR sequences turned up only very rarely across donors. According to a later analysis, most CMV-associated TCR beta chains appeared to be HLA-restricted, and the HLA associations seemed to be driven largely by CMV exposure. A group of highly shared sequence variants was considered likely to be a technical artifact of the sequencing pipeline. Compared with equally common non-associated chains, HLA-associated TCR beta chains in a later analysis were more clonally expanded and had lower generation probabilities. Compared with the approximately 720-donor mean, donors in an Asian-associated ancestry cluster had fewer N-insertions in productive TCRs, according to a later genetic analysis. Presence/absence analyses assumed roughly uniform sequencing depth across donors, an assumption that may not hold. Only TCR beta chains were sequenced in this cohort, and the absence of alpha or paired-chain data limited detectable features. In an earlier analysis of approximately 590 of the donors, most TCR beta V segments were observed in productive rearrangements about 87% or about 30% of the time, broadly matching IMGT annotations. The earlier analysis of about 600 of the donors excluded approximately 15 rarely observed V segments, including chromosome 9 orphons, because counts were too low. When HLA alleles, especially DR and DQ, strongly co-occurred, attributing TCR associations to individual alleles was difficult. Several of the top co-occurrence clusters appeared to be linked to parvovirus B19, influenza, CMV and Epstein-Barr virus, according to a later analysis. Cytomegalovirus status was reported to be diagnosed by the classifier with high specificity and sensitivity in both the original and validation cohorts. The study gave a list of 150 to 200 TCR beta chains associated with cytomegalovirus. In a later genetic analysis, a missense DCLRE1C variant was associated with V-gene and J-gene trimming of TCR beta chains, and the association was replicated in an independent cohort. A further reported finding was that TCR beta sequences accurately predicted the HLA-A and HLA-B alleles for most subjects in the first cohort. A few of the identified cytomegalovirus-associated TCR beta chains were confirmed in vitro to be specific for cytomegalovirus antigens. A later analysis associated 16,951 TCR beta sequences with specific HLA alleles at a false discovery rate of 0.05. CMV serostatus was the only immune exposure information available for the cohort.

Library preparation used the immunoSEQ multiplex PCR assay. The multiplex PCR relied on a mix of 60 forward primers for TCR Vbeta segments and 13 reverse primers for TCR Jbeta segments. Amplification of the CDR3 region of rearranged TCR beta genes was performed with a multiplex PCR assay on genomic DNA. Amplified TCR beta libraries were sequenced as 87-base-pair reads on the Illumina HiSeq System. On the authors' methods: A later analysis counted tens of millions of unique TCR beta chains across the 666 repertoires, and some 11 million of these chains were shared by at least two donors. Raw reads were error-corrected and collapsed into unique sequences by a nearest-neighbor algorithm in which closely related sequences were merged to remove PCR and sequencing errors. To assign V, D and J gene segments, CDR3 sequences were aligned to IMGT reference sequences. For a sequence to be retained, a match of at least six nucleotides to both a V gene segment and a J gene segment was required. Rearrangements were called productive when the CDR3 lacked stop codons and stayed in frame with V and J; all others were non-productive. Following IMGT convention, CDR3 was defined as the stretch from the second conserved V-encoded cysteine to the conserved J-encoded phenylalanine. Sequences without an unambiguous match to a single V gene segment were excluded from the earlier analysis of about 630 of the donors. In an earlier analysis of around 590 of the donors, a V segment was called functional when productive rearrangements were above 56.7%, and segregating when the standard deviation between donors exceeded 5%. To diagnose cytomegalovirus status from the catalog of TCR beta chain sequences, a statistical classification framework was built. In a later analysis, V and J genes were assigned by comparing TCR nucleotide sequences against IMGT/GENE-DB human TR gene sequences. Using the TCRdist pipeline, a later analysis assigned CDR3 sequences along with most-parsimonious VDJ recombination scenarios. In a later analysis, every TCR beta chain was defined by the combination of its CDR3 amino acid sequence and its V-gene family, and reads without a unique V-gene family were dropped. A later analysis removed 600 or so highly shared, low-generation-probability nucleotide sequences to deal with suspected cross-contamination and a sequencing artifact. For each public chain, a later analysis derived a clonal expansion index from normalized ranks of inferred template counts within each repertoire. In a later analysis, generation probabilities were computed with a VDJ recombination model fitted to out-of-frame rearrangements, and the resulting probabilities were checked against IGoR. In a later analysis, TCR-TCR, TCR-HLA and TCR-CMV co-occurrence was scored with hypergeometric tests, and a repertoire-size bias correction was applied to TCR pairs. In a later analysis, false discovery rates were estimated by permuting HLA or CMV assignments 20 times. In a later analysis, co-occurring TCRs were grouped using DBSCAN, with TCRdist sequence similarity added in when clustering inside HLA-allele-positive subsets. Repertoires with fewer than 30,000 or more than 120,000 public chains, plus five repertoires with anomalous nucleotide sharing, were excluded from co-occurrence clustering. This immuneACCESS table, as held by TCRdb, lists in-frame sequences with V and J called but not all clones. Of the missing ones, under half trace to an unresolved V gene in checked studies; the others have no known cause. Clone size and the V and J calls come from that table; the DNA yielded D and trimming. This sample's listing comprises about 25,000 clones. Approximately 18% of the sample lies in the top ten.

About this clone: Its cognate antigen has yet to be identified.

The cohort was made up of under 800 healthy bone marrow donors. At the time of sampling, every cohort member was nominally healthy, though immune exposures that went unrecorded were likely present. The donor tested CMV seropositive and was one of the 289 seropositive cohort members. Every donor gave a peripheral blood sample, and the peripheral blood mononuclear cells from that sample were used for TCR beta sequencing. The Qiagen DNeasy Blood Extraction Kit was used to extract genomic DNA from the blood cell samples. The sequence was obtained from a male donor in good health and CMV-seropositive. The sample consisted of PBMCs.

The DNA sequence is as follows: TGCGCCAGCAGCCTCAGGACTAGCGGGGGGGCGAGCACCGGGGAGCTGTTTTTT. Its coded protein is CASSLRTSGGASTGELFF. This sequence uses TRBV4-1 and TRBJ2-2; TRBD2 lines up with 15 middle nucleotides. The germline V gene gives CDR1 as MGHRA and CDR2 as YSYEKL. The CDR3 contains 18 residues, cysteine and phenylalanine counted. Kept here is only the CDR3 DNA, which spans 54 bases and is read in frame from base 1. V loses 4 bases at its end and J loses 4 bases; junction bases beyond the gene matches: 7.